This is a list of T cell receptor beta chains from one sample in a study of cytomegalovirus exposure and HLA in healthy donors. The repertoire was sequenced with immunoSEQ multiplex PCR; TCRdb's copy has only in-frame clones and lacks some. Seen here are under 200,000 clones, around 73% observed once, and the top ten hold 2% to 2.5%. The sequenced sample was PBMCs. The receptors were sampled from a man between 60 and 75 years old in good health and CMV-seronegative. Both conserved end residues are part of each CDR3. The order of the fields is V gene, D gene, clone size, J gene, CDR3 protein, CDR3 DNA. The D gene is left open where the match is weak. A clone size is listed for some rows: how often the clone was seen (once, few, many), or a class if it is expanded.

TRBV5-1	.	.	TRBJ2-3	CASSLDLYTDTQYF	TGCGCCAGCAGCTTGGACCTCTACACAGATACGCAGTATTTT
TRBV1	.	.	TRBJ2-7	CTSSQGLPFYYEQYF	TGCACCAGCAGCCAAGGTCTCCCCTTTTACTACGAGCAGTACTTC
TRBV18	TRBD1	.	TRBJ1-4	CASSPPGQRTTNEKLFF	TGTGCCAGCTCACCCCCGGGACAGAGAACAACTAATGAAAAACTGTTTTTT
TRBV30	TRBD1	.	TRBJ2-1	CAWSWDRDYNEQFF	TGTGCCTGGAGTTGGGACAGGGACTACAATGAGCAGTTCTTC
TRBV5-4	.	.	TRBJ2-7	CASSLPDSYEQYF	TGTGCCAGCAGCTTGCCGGACAGCTACGAGCAGTACTTC
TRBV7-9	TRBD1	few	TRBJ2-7	CASSLGTGGFYEQYF	TGTGCCAGCAGCTTAGGGACAGGGGGCTTCTACGAGCAGTACTTC
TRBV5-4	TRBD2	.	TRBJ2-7	CASSRQGRGAYEQYF	TGTGCCAGCAGCCGCCAGGGTCGGGGGGCCTACGAGCAGTACTTC
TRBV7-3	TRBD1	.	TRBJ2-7	CASSPGQGYEQYF	TGTGCCAGCAGCCCGGGACAGGGTTACGAGCAGTACTTC
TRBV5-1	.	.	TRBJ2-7	CASSLARIAADYEQYF	TGCGCCAGCAGCTTGGCCAGGATAGCGGCCGACTACGAGCAGTACTTC
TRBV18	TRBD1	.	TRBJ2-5	CASSPGTGDQIQETQYF	TGTGCCAGCTCACCCGGGACAGGGGATCAGATCCAAGAGACCCAGTACTTC
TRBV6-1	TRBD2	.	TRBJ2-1	CASSEVLAGGRNEQFF	TGTGCCAGCAGTGAAGTTCTAGCGGGAGGCCGGAATGAGCAGTTCTTC
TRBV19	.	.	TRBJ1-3	CASSIGFGGSSGNTIYF	TGTGCCAGTAGTATCGGCTTTGGGGGGAGCTCTGGAAACACCATATATTTT
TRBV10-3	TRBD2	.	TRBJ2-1	CAIQKGLAEGNEQFF	TGTGCCATCCAAAAAGGACTAGCTGAAGGCAATGAGCAGTTCTTC
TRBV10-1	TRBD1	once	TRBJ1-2	CASGQGAYGYTF	TGCGCCAGCGGCCAGGGGGCCTATGGCTACACCTTC
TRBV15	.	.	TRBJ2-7	CATSRERAGSSIEYEQYF	TGTGCCACCAGCAGAGAGCGCGCGGGGTCCTCTATAGAGTACGAGCAGTACTTC
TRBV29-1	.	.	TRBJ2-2	CSSYMAGELFF	TGCAGCTCTTACATGGCCGGGGAGCTGTTTTTT
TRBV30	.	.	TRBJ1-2	CASDRDTDNYGYTF	TGTGCCTCAGACCGGGACACAGATAACTATGGCTACACCTTC
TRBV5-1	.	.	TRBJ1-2	CASSQLSDNYGYTF	TGCGCCAGCAGCCAACTGAGCGATAACTATGGCTACACCTTC
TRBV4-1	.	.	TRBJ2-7	CASSQGTMSGQYF	TGCGCCAGCAGCCAAGGCACTATGTCCGGGCAGTACTTC
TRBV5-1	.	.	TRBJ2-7	CASSLGQINSYEQYF	TGCGCCAGCAGCTTGGGCCAGATTAATTCCTACGAGCAGTACTTC
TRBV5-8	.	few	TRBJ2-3	CASSPRLGPTDTQYF	TGTGCCAGCAGCCCCCGGCTGGGGCCCACAGATACGCAGTATTTT
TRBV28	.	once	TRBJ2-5	CASSLDVEQYF	TGTGCCAGCAGTTTGGATGTGGAGCAGTACTTC
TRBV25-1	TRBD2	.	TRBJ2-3	CASSDLAQRGGGGQYF	TGTGCCAGCAGTGATTTGGCCCAGCGGGGGGGCGGCGGGCAGTATTTT
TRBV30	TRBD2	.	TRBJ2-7	CAIVASGVYEQYF	TGTGCGATTGTGGCTAGCGGGGTTTACGAGCAGTACTTC
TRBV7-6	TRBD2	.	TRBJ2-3	CASSPSGGAAADTQYF	TGTGCCAGCAGTCCTAGCGGGGGGGCCGCGGCAGATACGCAGTATTTT
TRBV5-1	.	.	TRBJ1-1	CASSFPGVAEAFF	TGCGCCAGCAGCTTTCCGGGGGTCGCTGAAGCTTTCTTT
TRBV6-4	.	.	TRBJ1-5	CASSEQGEGQPQNF	TGTGCCAGCAGTGAGCAGGGTGAAGGCCAGCCCCAGAATTTT
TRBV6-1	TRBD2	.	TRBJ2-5	CASSVLAGGRETQYF	TGTGCCAGCAGTGTTTTAGCGGGGGGGAGGGAGACCCAGTACTTC
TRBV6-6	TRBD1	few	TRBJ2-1	CASRPDRGAYNEQFF	TGTGCCAGCAGACCCGACAGGGGGGCATACAATGAGCAGTTCTTC
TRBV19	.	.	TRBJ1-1	CASSSPRGTEAFF	TGTGCCAGTAGTTCCCCCAGGGGCACTGAAGCTTTCTTT
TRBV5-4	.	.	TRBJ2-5	CASSFQTGLQETQYF	TGTGCCAGCAGCTTCCAGACAGGACTCCAAGAGACCCAGTACTTC
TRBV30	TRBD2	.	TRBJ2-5	CAWSVRGVGETQYF	TGTGCCTGGAGTGTACGGGGGGTTGGGGAGACCCAGTACTTC
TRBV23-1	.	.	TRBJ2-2	CASSQRSTGELFF	TGCGCCAGCAGTCAACGGAGCACCGGGGAGCTGTTTTTT
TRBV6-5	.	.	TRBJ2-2	CASRNRATGELFF	TGTGCCAGCAGGAACAGGGCCACCGGGGAGCTGTTTTTT
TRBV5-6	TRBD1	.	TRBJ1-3	CASSRQGSGNTIYF	TGTGCCAGCTCCCGACAGGGGTCTGGAAACACCATATATTTT
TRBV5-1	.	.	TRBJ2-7	CASSLAVAYEQYF	TGCGCCAGCAGCTTGGCGGTAGCCTACGAGCAGTACTTC
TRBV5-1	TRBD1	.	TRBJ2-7	CASSSGQVHLYTYEQYF	TGCGCCAGCAGCTCGGGACAGGTTCACTTATACACCTACGAGCAGTACTTC
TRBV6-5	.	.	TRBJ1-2	CASSFQGTYGYTF	TGTGCCAGCAGTTTTCAGGGGACCTATGGCTACACCTTC
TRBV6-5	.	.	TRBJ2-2	CASSQQNTGELFF	TGTGCCAGCAGCCAACAGAACACCGGGGAGCTGTTTTTT
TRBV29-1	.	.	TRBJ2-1	CSVFRGGSGYNEQFF	TGCAGCGTTTTCAGGGGCGGGAGTGGATACAATGAGCAGTTCTTC
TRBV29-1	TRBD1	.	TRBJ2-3	CSVGQGSTDTQYF	TGCAGCGTTGGACAGGGTAGCACAGATACGCAGTATTTT
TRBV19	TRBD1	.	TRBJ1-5	CASRGQGDNQPQHF	TGTGCCAGTAGGGGACAGGGCGACAATCAGCCCCAGCATTTT
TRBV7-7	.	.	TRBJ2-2	CASSGKGVTANTGELFF	TGTGCTAGCAGCGGTAAAGGTGTGACAGCGAACACCGGGGAGCTGTTTTTT
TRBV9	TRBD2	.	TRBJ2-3	CASTPPGSGSAQYF	TGTGCCAGCACACCACCTGGGAGCGGGAGCGCGCAGTATTTT
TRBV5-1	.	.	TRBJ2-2	CASSLRGSAGELFF	TGCGCCAGCAGCTTGAGGGGTTCGGCCGGGGAGCTGTTTTTT
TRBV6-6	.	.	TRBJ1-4	CASRATVEKLFF	TGTGCCAGCAGGGCGACAGTTGAAAAACTGTTTTTT
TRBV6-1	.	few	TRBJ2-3	CASREWGGTDTQYF	TGTGCCAGCAGAGAATGGGGAGGCACAGATACGCAGTATTTT
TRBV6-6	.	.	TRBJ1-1	CASSYSLQLNTEAFF	TGTGCCAGCAGTTACTCTCTACAGTTGAACACTGAAGCTTTCTTT
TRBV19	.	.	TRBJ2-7	CASSIAGTTPYEQYF	TGTGCCAGTAGCATCGCCGGGACAACGCCCTACGAGCAGTACTTC
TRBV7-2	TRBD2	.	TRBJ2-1	CASSLAIAGGGYNEQFF	TGTGCCAGCAGCTTAGCGATAGCGGGAGGCGGCTACAATGAGCAGTTCTTC
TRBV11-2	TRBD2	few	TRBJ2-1	CASSLAGGLEQFF	TGTGCCAGCAGCTTAGCGGGGGGATTGGAGCAGTTCTTC
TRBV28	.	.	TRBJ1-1	CAIVRNTEAFF	TGTGCCATCGTGAGGAACACTGAAGCTTTCTTT
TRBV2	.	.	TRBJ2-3	CASSENRGMGGASTDTQYF	TGTGCCAGCAGTGAAAATCGCGGGATGGGGGGGGCTAGCACAGATACGCAGTATTTT
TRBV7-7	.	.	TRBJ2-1	CASSKDSYNEQFF	TGTGCTAGCAGCAAGGACAGCTACAATGAGCAGTTCTTC
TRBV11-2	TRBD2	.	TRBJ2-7	CASSRGLAGGYEQYF	TGTGCCAGCAGCAGGGGACTAGCGGGAGGATATGAGCAGTACTTC
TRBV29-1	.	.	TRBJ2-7	CSAGHRLNEQYF	TGCAGCGCGGGACACAGGTTGAACGAGCAGTACTTC
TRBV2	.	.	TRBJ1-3	CASTDPTRNTIYF	TGTGCCAGCACTGACCCTACGAGGAACACCATATATTTT
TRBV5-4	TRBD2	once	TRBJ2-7	CASSSLAGLAGGNLNF	TGTGCCAGCAGCTCGCTTGCGGGACTAGCGGGGGGGAATCTAAACTTC
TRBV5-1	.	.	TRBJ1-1	CASSPDSSVGTEAFF	TGCGCCAGCAGTCCGGACAGTTCGGTGGGCACTGAAGCTTTCTTT